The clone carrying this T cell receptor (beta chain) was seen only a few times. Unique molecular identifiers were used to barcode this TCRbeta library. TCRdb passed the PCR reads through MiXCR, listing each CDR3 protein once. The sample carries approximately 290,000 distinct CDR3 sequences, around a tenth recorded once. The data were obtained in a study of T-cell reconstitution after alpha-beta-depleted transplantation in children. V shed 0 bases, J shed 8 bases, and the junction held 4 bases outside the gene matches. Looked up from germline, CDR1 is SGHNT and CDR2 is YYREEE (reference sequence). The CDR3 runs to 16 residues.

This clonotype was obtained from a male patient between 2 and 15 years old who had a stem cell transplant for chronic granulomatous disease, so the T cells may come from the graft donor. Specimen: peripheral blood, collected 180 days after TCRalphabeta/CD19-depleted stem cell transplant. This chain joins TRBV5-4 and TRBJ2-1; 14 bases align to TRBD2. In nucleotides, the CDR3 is TGTGCCAGCAGCTTGGGACTAGCGGGAGGGCGAGATGAGCAGTTCTTC. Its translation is CASSLGLAGGRDEQFF.